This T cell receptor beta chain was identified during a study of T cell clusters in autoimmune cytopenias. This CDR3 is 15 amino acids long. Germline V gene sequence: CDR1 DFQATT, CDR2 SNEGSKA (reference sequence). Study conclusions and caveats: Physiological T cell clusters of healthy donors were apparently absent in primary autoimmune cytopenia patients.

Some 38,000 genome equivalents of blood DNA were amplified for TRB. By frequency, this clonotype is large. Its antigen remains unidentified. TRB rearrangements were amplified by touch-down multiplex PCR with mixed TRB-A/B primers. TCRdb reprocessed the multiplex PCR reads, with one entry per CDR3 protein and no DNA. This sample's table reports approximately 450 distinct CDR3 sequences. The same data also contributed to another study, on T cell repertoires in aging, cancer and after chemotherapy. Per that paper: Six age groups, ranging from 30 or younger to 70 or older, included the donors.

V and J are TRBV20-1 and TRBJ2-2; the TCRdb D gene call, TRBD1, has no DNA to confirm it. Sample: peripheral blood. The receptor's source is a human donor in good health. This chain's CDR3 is CSARGAATNTGELFF.